The 13 T cell receptor beta chains below all came from one sample that was sequenced in a study of immune characterization of retroperitoneal liposarcoma. Via MiXCR, TCRdb re-called the PCR reads, giving one row per CDR3 protein. The data show 2,000 or so distinct CDR3 sequences, around 43% seen once. What was sequenced was tumor tissue. The receptors come from a male donor with retroperitoneal liposarcoma.

About this clonotype itself: One end of the junction fails to match germline, which may point to a read error. This chain connects TRBV12-5 to TRBJ2-4; 8 positions agree with TRBD1. Germline loops: CDR1 LGHNT, CDR2 FRNRAP. CDR3 length equals 11 residues. CDR3 bases: TGTGCTAGTGCTGAGGCGGGACAGGTTGGCTTC. This gives the protein CASAEAGQVGF.

This clonotype was counted a few times. V usage is TRBV6-1 and J usage is TRBJ2-1; a weak D match, TRBD1 (5 bases). The CDR3 has 13 amino acids. V shed 5 bases and J shed 8 bases, with 13 bases lying between them. Germline CDR1 MNHNS, CDR2 SASEGT. This chain's CDR3 is CASSQGIGYEQFF. The CDR3 DNA reads as TGTGCCAGCAGTCAGGGAATCGGATATGAGCAGTTCTTC.

The chain joins TRBV7-2 to TRBJ2-1, with D possibly matching TRBD1 (7 bases). Germline V gene data show CDR1 as SGHTA and CDR2 as FQGNSA. V lost 4 bases, J lost 10 bases, and 20 bases lay in between. The CDR3 is 15 amino acids. The CDR3 is CASSSTGWERAEQFF. DNA for the CDR3: TGTGCCAGCAGCTCGACAGGGTGGGAGCGGGCCGAGCAGTTCTTC.

This clonotype came up a few times. The chain has TRBV6-1 and TRBJ2-4; weak D call: TRBD1 (6 bases). The last part of the DNA fits TRBJ2-5 better; the J call may be wrong. The CDR3 spans 13 residues. Germline-derived CDR1 and CDR2 are MNHNS and SASEGT. CDR3 amino acids: CASTHRDKETQYF. The CDR3 DNA sequence: TGTGCCAGCACTCACCGGGACAAAGAGACCCAGTACTTC.

This clonotype came up a few times. This chain links TRBV27 with TRBJ2-3; 9 nucleotides agree with TRBD1. CDR3 length equals 12 residues. Germline V gene data show CDR1 as MNHEY and CDR2 as SMNVEV (reference sequence). Trimming removed 5 bases from V and 15 bases from J; junction bases left unmatched: 9. For the CDR3, the DNA is TGTGCCAGCAGTGATCCGGGACAGGGAGAATATTTT. This translates into CASSDPGQGEYF.

This clonotype was seen only a few times. This CDR3 reads CASRRDRESSYEQYF. The CDR3 region has the DNA TGTGCCAGCAGGAGGGACAGGGAGAGCTCCTACGAGCAGTACTTC. V is TRBV6-6 and J is TRBJ2-1; TRBD1 matches at 9 bases. The J call may be wrong; the DNA end is better matched by TRBJ2-7. The CDR3 covers 15 residues. Germline-derived CDR1 and CDR2 are MNHNY and SVGAGI (reference sequence).

This chain connects TRBV7-6 to TRBJ2-1; maybe TRBD1 (6 bases). Trimming removed 5 bases at V and 13 bases at J, with 18 bases between. The length of the CDR3 is 13 residues. Germline CDR1 SGHVS, CDR2 FNYEAQ. This chain's CDR3 is CASSQQGWETQFF. The CDR3 DNA is TGTGCCAGCAGCCAGCAGGGGTGGGAGACCCAGTTCTTC.

Judged by abundance, this clonotype is large. This sequence joins TRBV7-2 and TRBJ2-5; D remains unclear. The germline V gene has CDR1 SGHTA and CDR2 FQGNSA. The CDR3 length is 15 residues. V was pared by 5 bases and J by 4 bases, with 17 bases between. CDR3 coding DNA: TGTGCCAGCAGCGGCGAGCTGGGTGTGGGAGAGACCCAGTACTTC. Translated: CASSGELGVGETQYF.

The chain couples TRBV12-3 or TRBV12-4 to TRBJ2-1; tentative D call: TRBD2 (5 bases). The CDR3 consists of 12 residues. The V gene lost 6 bases and the J gene lost 7 bases, with 10 bases spanning the gap. The CDR3 sequence is CASRARENEQFF. The CDR3 DNA reads TGTGCCAGCAGGGCCCGGGAAAATGAGCAGTTCTTC.

This clonotype is medium-sized by share. The chain is built from TRBV7-6 and TRBJ2-1; TRBD2 agrees at 7 bases. The closer fit of TRBJ2-7 to the DNA end suggests the J call may be wrong. The germline V gene encodes CDR1 SGHVS and CDR2 FNYEAQ. The CDR3 sequence is 14 residues long. The chain's CDR3 is CASSLEGGSREQYF. The CDR3 coding sequence is TGTGCCAGCAGCTTAGAGGGCGGGAGCCGGGAGCAGTACTTC.

Judged by abundance, this clonotype is medium-sized. The chain employs TRBV7-2 and TRBJ2-1; D is undetermined. CDR3 length: 15 amino acids. V lost 2 bases, J lost 13 bases, and 21 bases lay in between. Germline CDR1 reads SGHTA; CDR2 reads FQGNSA. CDR3 sequence: CASSLIQLPGETQFF. The CDR3 DNA follows: TGTGCCAGCAGCTTAATCCAGCTCCCCGGAGAGACCCAGTTCTTC.

This chain connects TRBV6-1 to TRBJ2-1; D may be TRBD1 (5 bases). The better agreement between TRBJ2-7 and the DNA end casts doubt on the J call. The CDR3 is made up of 15 amino acids. Germline V lookup: CDR1 MNHNS, CDR2 SASEGT. The CDR3, as DNA: TGTGCCAGCAGTTCCCCTCGCAGGACACGGTACGAGCAGTACTTC. It yields the protein CASSSPRRTRYEQYF.

Only a few counts were recorded for this clonotype. The chain carries TRBV6-5 and TRBJ2-3; D is possibly TRBD2 (6 bases). V lost 5 bases to trimming and J lost 11 bases, with 20 bases between them. This CDR3 is built from 14 residues. Germline V gene data show CDR1 as MNHEY and CDR2 as SVGAGI. Here the CDR3 reads CASSGPGGTYEQYF. In nucleotides, the CDR3 is TGTGCCAGCAGTGGGCCCGGGGGAACCTACGAGCAGTATTTT.